This T cell receptor beta chain comes out of a study of identifying expanded T cells in peripheral blood. Germline CDR1 reads SSHAT; CDR2 reads FNYEAQ (reference sequence). Trimming pared 1 base from V and 1 base from J, leaving 8 bases between. The CDR3 runs to 14 residues. This table comes from immunoSEQ multiplex PCR, and its TCRdb copy is limited to in-frame clones, with some not included. This sample carries approximately 110,000 clones, more than 85% of them seen once, and the ten largest clones take about a sixth. This chain connects TRBV7-7 to TRBJ2-7, with a weak D call TRBD2 (6 bases). The sample was blood. The source of this sequence is a person between 18 and 75 years old in good health. The CDR3 nucleotides are TGTGCCAGCAGCTTAGGGGAGGAGTCCTACGAGCAGTACTTC. It specifies CASSLGEESYEQYF.